The 24 T cell receptor beta chains below come from one sample, sequenced in a study of regulatory T cells in long-lasting Graves disease. HTBI primers from iRepertoire and Arm-PCR of CDR3 regions yielded the TCR beta libraries. TCRdb re-called the multiplex PCR reads with MiXCR, one entry per CDR3 protein. This sample has over 200,000 distinct CDR3 sequences, with approximately 20% found just once. Documented time point: newly diagnosed GD, antithyroid drugs for less than 3 months. PBMC-derived RNA was used for the TCR library. The sequenced sample was peripheral blood mononuclear cells (PBMCs), obtained at new diagnosis, from a patient treated with antithyroid drugs. These receptor sequences come from a female donor with Graves disease.

This clonotype has just a few counts. Relative to the germline gene, one junction end is altered; a read error may explain this. The rearrangement uses TRBV19 and TRBJ2-3, with D tentatively TRBD1 (5 bases). The CDR3 spans 17 residues. Germline loops: CDR1 LNHDA, CDR2 SQIVND (reference sequence). The CDR3 DNA sequence: TGTGTCAGTAGTATGATCGGCAGGGCCGATGGCACAGATACGCAGTATTTT. Its protein is CVSSMIGRADGTDTQYF.

This clonotype has at least ten counts. V and J are TRBV18 and TRBJ2-1, with 14 nucleotides matching TRBD2. There are 15 residues in the CDR3. Germline assignment: CDR1 KGHSH and CDR2 LQKENI. The junction had 5 bases not matched to a gene; V was cut back by 5 bases and J by 8 bases. CDR3 residues: CASSSTSGRGDEQFF. The CDR3 DNA follows: TGTGCCAGCTCATCGACTAGCGGGAGGGGGGATGAGCAGTTCTTC.

Remarks on this clonotype: A far more abundant clone sits one base away, making this likely a read error. V is TRBV9 and J is TRBJ2-7, with 11 bases matching TRBD2. The CDR3 runs 16 residues. V trimming: 4 bases; J trimming: 6 bases; junction bases outside the gene matches: 12. Germline V gives CDR1 SGDLS, CDR2 YYNGEE. The CDR3 bases are TGTGCCAGCAGCCAAGGGGCGGGACTAGCGGTCTGCGAGCAGTACTTC. This encodes CASSQGAGLAVCEQYF. Drawing the rest from reference TRBV9 and TRBJ2-7, the complete variable domain is DSGVTQTPKHLITATGQRVTLRCSPRSGDLSVYWYQQSLDQGLQFLIQYYNGEERAKGNILERFSAQQFPDLHSELNLSSLELGDSALYFCASSQGAGLAVCEQYFGPGTRLTVT.

The CDR3 nucleotides read TGTGCCAGCGCCAAGACTAGCGGAGGATGGTACAATGAGCAGTTCTTC. It encodes CASAKTSGGWYNEQFF. The rearrangement uses TRBV28 and TRBJ2-1, with 9 bases that match TRBD2. The junction had 12 bases not matched to a gene; V was cut back by 8 bases and J by 4 bases. Germline V gene sequence: CDR1 MDHEN, CDR2 SYDVKM. CDR3 length: 16 amino acids.

V usage is TRBV20-1 and J usage is TRBJ2-1, with no clear D. The CDR3 contains 16 residues. Trimming left V 4 bases short and J 0 bases short, with 16 bases between. Per the germline V gene, CDR1 is DFQATT and CDR2 is SNEGSKA (reference sequence). The CDR3 nucleotides are TGCAGTGCTATCAGATTGGGGTTCAGCTCCTACAATGAGCAGTTCTTC. Amino acids: CSAIRLGFSSYNEQFF.

With respect to this clonotype: A clone one base away is much larger, so this may be a read error. This chain uses TRBV6-2 or TRBV6-3 with TRBJ2-7, with D unresolved. Trimming pared 5 bases from V and 2 bases from J, leaving 10 bases between. This CDR3 has 13 amino acids. Germline V CDR1 and CDR2: MNHEY, SVGEGT. CDR3 DNA sequence: TGTGCCAGCAGTGCGGAAGGGCCCTACGAGCAGTACTTC. It is translated as CASSAEGPYEQYF.

In its sample, this clonotype was seen many times. The chain has TRBV12-5 and TRBJ1-1; the match to TRBD1 covers 8 bases. The junction had 4 bases not matched to a gene; V was cut back by 3 bases and J by 7 bases. CDR1 and CDR2 (germline): LGHNT, FRNRAP. This CDR3 is built from 13 residues. CDR3 bases: TGTGCTAGTGGTTTAAGGACAGGGAGTGAAGCTTTCTTT. Protein: CASGLRTGSEAFF.

There are many counts of this clonotype. The rearrangement uses TRBV12-3 or TRBV12-4 and TRBJ2-7; TRBD1 aligns across 8 bases. Unmatched junction bases numbered 1, after V lost 1 base and J lost 2 bases. The CDR3 totals 14 residues. DNA for the CDR3: TGTGCCAGCAGTTTAGGGACAGGGACCTACGAGCAGTACTTC. It specifies CASSLGTGTYEQYF.

This clonotype was detected ten times or more. The rearrangement uses TRBV6-2 or TRBV6-3 and TRBJ1-6, with 8 bases identical to TRBD1. The V gene's germline CDR1 is MNHEY and CDR2 SVGEGT. The ends lost 5 bases at V and 9 bases at J; junction bases unmatched: 9. The CDR3 is 15 amino acids. The DNA for the CDR3 is TGTGCCAGCAGTGAACATCCGGGACAGGCTTCACCCCTCCACTTT. As protein: CASSEHPGQASPLHF.

This clonotype occurred once. This chain uses TRBV20-1 with TRBJ2-3, with 8 nucleotides matching TRBD2. The CDR3 is made up of 14 amino acids. The ends lost 0 bases at V and 11 bases at J; junction bases unmatched: 10. Germline V gene lookup returns CDR1 DFQATT and CDR2 SNEGSKA (reference sequence). For the CDR3, the DNA is TGCAGTGCTAGAGATTGGGGAGCGGGAGAAGAGCAGTATTTT. Residues: CSARDWGAGEEQYF.

This clonotype was counted ten times or more. The chain uses TRBV5-6 and TRBJ1-1; D remains ambiguous. CDR3 length: 16 amino acids. CDR1 is SGHDT and CDR2 is YYEEEE in the germline V gene. Trimming cost V 0 bases and J 0 bases, with 12 bases left between them. CDR3 amino acids: CASSLGPRSMNTEAFF. CDR3 nucleotides: TGTGCCAGCAGCTTGGGACCCAGGAGCATGAACACTGAAGCTTTCTTT.

In this sample, this clonotype turned up many times. The chain is built from TRBV29-1 and TRBJ2-5, with D unclear. V gave up 1 base and J gave up 0 bases, with 12 bases separating them. Germline V CDR1 and CDR2: SQVTM, ANQGSEA. The CDR3 runs 15 residues. This CDR3 is CSVEGGRNYQETQYF. In nucleotides, the CDR3 is TGCAGCGTTGAAGGTGGGCGGAATTACCAAGAGACCCAGTACTTC.

The V gene is TRBV7-9, the J gene TRBJ2-2; D might be TRBD2 (5 bases). The CDR3 has 16 amino acids. V lost 1 base and J lost 1, with 10 bases in between. Germline lookup yields CDR1 SEHNR and CDR2 FQNEAQ (reference sequence). The CDR3 protein is CASSLGRTRNTGELFF. CDR3 bases: TGTGCCAGCAGCTTAGGGAGGACGAGGAACACCGGGGAGCTGTTTTTT.

The chain links TRBV19 to TRBJ1-2; D not resolved. V lost 6 bases and J 6 bases, leaving 14 bases between the germline ends. The CDR3 sequence is 13 residues long. Germline assignment: CDR1 LNHDA and CDR2 SQIVND (reference sequence). The CDR3 DNA sequence: TGTGCCAGTAGCAAATCCTTGAGGGATGGCTACACCTTC. It yields the protein CASSKSLRDGYTF. Supplemented by reference TRBV19 and TRBJ1-2, the full variable domain reads DGGITQSPKYLFRKEGQNVTLSCEQNLNHDAMYWYRQDPGQGLRLIYYSQIVNDFQKGDIAEGYSVSREKKESFPLTVTSAQKNPTAFYLCASSKSLRDGYTFGSGTRLTVV.

V is TRBV2 and J is TRBJ1-1; 8 positions agree with TRBD1. The germline gives CDR1 SNHLY, CDR2 FYNNEI. After removal of 7 bases from V and 0 bases from J, the junction contained 7 bases not matched to a gene. This CDR3 is 15 amino acids long. This chain's CDR3 is CASITGGIMNTEAFF. In nucleotides, the CDR3 is TGTGCCAGCATCACAGGGGGAATCATGAACACTGAAGCTTTCTTT.

As concerns this clonotype: One base away lies a much larger clone, so this may be a sequencing read error. This chain uses TRBV7-2 with TRBJ1-2; D gene unclear. V was trimmed by 1 base and J by 1 base, leaving 13 bases between them. Germline V lookup: CDR1 SGHTA, CDR2 FQGNSA. This CDR3 has 16 residues. CDR3 nucleotides: TGTGCCAGCAGCTTAGGACTGGGCAGACTTAACTATGGCTACACCTTC. This gives the protein CASSLGLGRLNYGYTF.

This clonotype was counted at least ten times. The rearrangement uses TRBV30 and TRBJ1-1; D possibly corresponds to TRBD1 (5 bases). Germline V gene lookup returns CDR1 GTSNPN and CDR2 SVGIG (reference sequence). The CDR3 contains 17 residues. Deletions cut 0 bases from V and 3 bases from J, with 20 bases between. The CDR3 is CAWSVQSKGYWDTEAFF. CDR3 in DNA: TGTGCCTGGAGTGTACAGTCAAAGGGGTACTGGGACACTGAAGCTTTCTTT.

In this sample, this clonotype turned up a few times. This sequence joins TRBV5-4 and TRBJ1-2; 7 positions agree with TRBD1. The CDR3 is made up of 14 amino acids. Per the germline V gene, CDR1 is SGHNT and CDR2 is YYREEE (reference sequence). Trimming at V came to 2 bases and at J to 4 bases, leaving 5 bases not matched to a gene. The chain's CDR3 is CASSLGQDLYGYTF. CDR3 DNA sequence: TGTGCCAGCAGCTTAGGACAGGACCTCTATGGCTACACCTTC.

This clonotype was counted many times. V gene TRBV15 combines with J gene TRBJ2-1; D is undetermined. This CDR3 has 14 residues. Germline loops: CDR1 LNHNV, CDR2 YYDKDF (reference sequence). V shed 6 bases and J shed 6 bases, with 15 bases lying between them. The DNA of the CDR3 is TGTGCCACCAGGGGCCCTAGTGCGGTCAATGAGCAGTTCTTC. It specifies CATRGPSAVNEQFF.

This clonotype was observed many times. V gene TRBV25-1 combines with J gene TRBJ1-2; D not resolved. CDR1 is MGHDK, CDR2 SYGVNS, per germline. Trimming stripped 7 bases from V and 6 bases from J, with 18 bases between. There are 14 residues in the CDR3. CDR3 DNA: TGTGCCAGCAAACCGCCCGGGGTAGCGGATGGCTACACCTTC. This gives the protein CASKPPGVADGYTF.

This clonotype was detected ten times or more. The chain uses TRBV2 and TRBJ2-3, with TRBD2 identical over 7 bases. This CDR3 spans 14 amino acids. CDR1 SNHLY and CDR2 FYNNEI come from the germline V gene. Trimming at V came to 9 bases and at J to 0 bases, leaving 6 bases not matched to a gene. CDR3 nucleotides: TGTGCCAGTAAAGCGGGATCTAGCACAGATACGCAGTATTTT. Encoded protein: CASKAGSSTDTQYF.

This clonotype came up many times. The V and J genes are TRBV6-5 and TRBJ2-7; TRBD1 matches 9 bases. Per the germline V gene, CDR1 is MNHEY and CDR2 is SVGAGI. J was trimmed by 4 bases and V by 4 bases; bases with no gene match: 8. The CDR3 is 15 residues long. CDR3 nucleotide sequence: TGTGCCAGCAGTTGGACCGGGACAGGGAAATACGAGCAGTACTTC. This encodes CASSWTGTGKYEQYF.

This clonotype came up many times. The chain uses TRBV2 and TRBJ2-3, with 7 nucleotides matching TRBD2. Germline CDR1 is SNHLY and CDR2 is FYNNEI. The CDR3 runs to 14 residues. V was pared by 6 bases and J by 9 bases, with 12 bases of the junction left unmatched. The CDR3 region is CASSLFGRRDTQYF. CDR3 nucleotide sequence: TGTGCCAGCAGCTTGTTCGGGAGGCGGGACACGCAGTATTTT.

This clonotype has ten or more counts. This could be a read error, since a much larger clone is one nucleotide away. The rearrangement links TRBV20-1 to TRBJ1-1; D perhaps matches TRBD1 (5 bases). Deletions cut 1 base from V and 0 bases from J, with 6 bases between. Germline V gene data show CDR1 as DFQATT and CDR2 as SNEGSKA (reference sequence). CDR3 length equals 13 residues. Here the CDR3 reads CSARGDVNTEAFF. Written as DNA, the CDR3 is TGCAGTGCTAGAGGGGACGTGAACACTGAAGCTTTCTTT.